The 16 T cell receptor beta chains below all came from one sample that was sequenced in a study of blood T cell repertoires in COVID-19. Some clones are missing from TCRdb's copy, which holds only in-frame ones; the method was immunoSEQ multiplex PCR. Of hundreds of thousands of clones listed, approximately 89% are singletons. The sequencing sample was made of peripheral blood. These receptors originate from a woman aged 60-75 years who had recovered from COVID-19.

The chain joins TRBV5-1 to TRBJ2-3; TRBD2 matches at 9 bases. Germline V gene data show CDR1 as SGHRS and CDR2 as YFSETQ. CDR3 size: 14 residues. The junction had 8 bases not matched to a gene; V was cut back by 7 bases and J by 5 bases. The CDR3 DNA sequence: TGCGCCAGCTCGTTTGGCGGGGGGGAAGATACGCAGTATTTT. Its translation: CASSFGGGEDTQYF. The full variable domain, in which reference TRBV5-1 and TRBJ2-3 provide the parts outside the CDR3, is KAGVTQTPRYLIKTRGQQVTLSCSPISGHRSVSWYQQTPGQGLQFLFEYFSETQRNKGNFPGRFSGRQFSNSRSEMNVSTLELGDSALYLCASSFGGGEDTQYFGPGTRLTVL.

This clone was found a few times. The chain joins TRBV5-8 to TRBJ1-5; tentative D call: TRBD1 (6 bases). The germline V gene has CDR1 SGHTS and CDR2 YDEGEE. Trimming removed 6 bases from V and 1 base from J, with 14 bases in between. The CDR3 spans 15 residues. In nucleotides, the CDR3 is TGTGCCAGCACCCCAATCACAGGGAGCAATCAGCCCCAGCATTTT. Encoded protein: CASTPITGSNQPQHF.

This clone has a count of ten or more. J is TRBJ2-1 and V is TRBV24-1; no reliable D call. Germline CDR1 is KGHDR and CDR2 is SFDVKD. The CDR3 has 16 residues. Trimming removed 1 base at V and 0 bases at J, with 9 bases between. CDR3 in DNA: TGTGCCACCAGTGATTTTGAGGTGAGCTCCTACAATGAGCAGTTCTTC. Translating gives CATSDFEVSSYNEQFF.

V and J are TRBV6-5 and TRBJ2-6; D remains ambiguous. The CDR3 consists of 14 residues. V shed 8 bases and J shed 0 bases, with 8 bases lying between them. CDR1 and CDR2 (germline): MNHEY, SVGAGI. In DNA, the CDR3 is TGTGCCAGCTTACACCCCTCTGGGGCCAACGTCCTGACTTTC. It codes for CASLHPSGANVLTF.

The V gene is TRBV6-5, the J gene TRBJ2-3; D might be TRBD1 (5 bases). Deletions cut 5 bases from V and 2 bases from J, with 11 bases between. This CDR3 is built from 14 residues. The V gene's germline CDR1 is MNHEY and CDR2 SVGAGI. CDR3 sequence: CASSRAGITDTQYF. CDR3 nucleotide sequence: TGTGCCAGCAGTAGGGCAGGGATCACAGATACGCAGTATTTT.

The CDR3 is CASTPGHGELFF. The CDR3 coding sequence is TGTGCCAGCACCCCGGGACACGGGGAGCTGTTTTTT. The V gene is TRBV6-5, the J gene TRBJ2-2; D perhaps matches TRBD1 (6 bases). The germline V and J ends were trimmed by 7 bases and 7 bases, with 10 bases remaining between them. Germline V lookup: CDR1 MNHEY, CDR2 SVGAGI. The CDR3 is 12 amino acids.

The chain recombines TRBV28 with TRBJ1-5; a possible D gene is TRBD1 (6 bases). CDR3 length: 14 residues. Germline loops: CDR1 MDHEN, CDR2 SYDVKM. Trimming stripped 5 bases from V and 4 bases from J, with 12 bases between. The CDR3 coding sequence is TGTGCCAGCAGTACAGGACAGAATAATCAGCCCCAGCATTTT. It specifies CASSTGQNNQPQHF.

The chain has TRBV4-2 and TRBJ1-2, with D perhaps matching TRBD1 (6 bases). Germline-derived CDR1 and CDR2 are LGHNA and YNFKEQ. Trimming took off 3 bases at V and 8 bases at J, with 28 bases between the two ends. The CDR3 runs to 18 residues. Written as DNA, the CDR3 is TGTGCCAGCAGCCAGGATCCAACCCTGAGACAGGCCCGAAGGGGCTACACCTTC. Protein sequence: CASSQDPTLRQARRGYTF.

The V call is TRBV15, the J call TRBJ1-3; no reliable D call. This CDR3 has 13 residues. CDR1 LNHNV and CDR2 YYDKDF come from the germline V gene (reference sequence). V lost 7 bases to trimming and J lost 4 bases, with 11 bases between them. The CDR3 sequence is CATTTNSGNTIYF. The DNA for the CDR3 is TGTGCCACCACAACAAACAGCGGAAACACCATATATTTT.

V is TRBV29-1 and J is TRBJ2-1; TRBD1 matches at 7 bases. The V gene end was trimmed by 1 base and the J gene end by 8 bases; junction bases not matched to a gene: 14. CDR3 length: 16 residues. Germline CDR1 and CDR2: SQVTM and ANQGSEA. CDR3 nucleotides: TGCAGCGTTGAAGGGAAGGAGACAGGGAACCCCGATGAGCAGTTCTTC. Encoded protein: CSVEGKETGNPDEQFF.

V is TRBV19 and J is TRBJ1-5; no definite D call. The germline CDR1 and CDR2 sequences are LNHDA and SQIVND (reference sequence). Deletions cut 5 bases from V and 2 bases from J, with 13 bases between. The CDR3 runs 15 residues. In DNA, the CDR3 is TGTGCCAGTAGTCTAGGAGGTGGTCGCAATCAGCCCCAGCATTTT. It translates to CASSLGGGRNQPQHF.

V usage is TRBV6-5 and J usage is TRBJ2-7; D unresolved. The germline V and J ends were trimmed by 8 bases and 7 bases, with 15 bases remaining between them. Per the germline V gene, CDR1 is MNHEY and CDR2 is SVGAGI. The CDR3 sequence is 12 residues long. CDR3 in amino acids: CASATAVGEQYF. The CDR3 nucleotides read TGTGCCAGCGCAACGGCGGTTGGAGAGCAGTACTTC.

This chain links TRBV28 with TRBJ1-5; maybe TRBD1 (5 bases). This CDR3 is built from 15 residues. Trimming pared 2 bases from V and 0 bases from J, leaving 8 bases between. Germline V gene data show CDR1 as MDHEN and CDR2 as SYDVKM. The CDR3, as DNA: TGTGCCAGCAGTTTAGGGGGACTTAGCAATCAGCCCCAGCATTTT. It specifies CASSLGGLSNQPQHF.

V is TRBV24-1 and J is TRBJ2-1; D possibly corresponds to TRBD1 (6 bases). Germline V lookup: CDR1 KGHDR, CDR2 SFDVKD. This CDR3 comprises 17 residues. V lost 1 base and J lost 5, with 17 bases in between. The CDR3 spells CATSDFKADSIHNEQFF. The DNA for the CDR3 is TGTGCCACCAGTGATTTTAAGGCGGACAGCATACACAATGAGCAGTTCTTC.

This sequence joins TRBV12-3 or TRBV12-4 and TRBJ2-1; D call uncertain. The ends were cut back, 2 bases at V and 12 bases at J, with 11 bases in the middle. The CDR3 loop spans 12 amino acids. The CDR3 loop is CASSLTQRGQFF. In nucleotides, the CDR3 is TGTGCCAGCAGTTTAACCCAGAGAGGGCAGTTCTTC.

The chain is built from TRBV5-6 and TRBJ2-3; the D gene is possibly TRBD2 (5 bases). CDR3 length: 17 amino acids. Germline CDR1 is SGHDT and CDR2 is YYEEEE. The V end was cut by 4 bases, the J end by 1 base, with 19 bases between. The CDR3 here is CASSPFLEEVGTDTQYF. For the CDR3, the DNA is TGTGCCAGCAGCCCGTTCCTAGAGGAGGTGGGCACAGATACGCAGTATTTT.